This entry lists 23 T cell receptor beta chains sequenced from one sample in a study of T cell repertoires in cytomegalovirus infection. TCRdb re-called the reads with MiXCR, one entry per CDR3 protein. The sample has roughly 230,000 distinct CDR3 sequences, about 12% seen once. Source material: PBMCs. The source of these receptors is a human donor in good health (CMV status not recorded). Some clones in this sample may be carry-over from other donors' samples.

The rearrangement uses TRBV30 and TRBJ2-1, with TRBD2 matching over 9 bases. The ends lost 0 bases at V and 2 bases at J; junction bases unmatched: 2. Germline-derived CDR1 and CDR2 are GTSNPN and SVGIG (reference sequence). The CDR3 runs 15 residues. The CDR3 here is CAWSVLAGPYNEQFF. As DNA, the CDR3 is TGTGCCTGGAGTGTACTAGCGGGCCCCTACAATGAGCAGTTCTTC.

In its sample, this clonotype was seen a few times. The genes are TRBV12-3 or TRBV12-4 and TRBJ1-2; no firm D call. The CDR3 contains 13 residues. V was clipped by 6 bases and J by 8 bases, with 16 bases between them. CDR3 region: CASRMDGAPGYTF. CDR3 nucleotides: TGTGCCAGCAGGATGGACGGTGCTCCGGGCTACACCTTC.

This clonotype was counted ten times or more. V gene TRBV7-3 combines with J gene TRBJ1-2, with TRBD1 matching 7 bases. With 5 bases clipped from V and 1 base from J, the junction kept 10 bases outside the gene matches. The germline gives CDR1 SGHTA, CDR2 FQGTGA. The length of the CDR3 is 16 residues. Here the CDR3 reads CASSLSHRDSNYGYTF. The CDR3, as DNA: TGTGCCAGCAGCCTCTCTCACAGGGACAGTAACTATGGCTACACCTTC. The full variable domain, rest sourced from reference TRBV7-3 and TRBJ1-2, is GAGVSQTPSNKVTEKGKYVELRCDPISGHTALYWYRQSLGQGPEFLIYFQGTGAADDSGLPNDRFFAVRPEGSVSTLKIQRTERGDSAVYLCASSLSHRDSNYGYTFGSGTRLTVV.

The rearrangement joins TRBV3-1 to TRBJ2-3; D may match TRBD1 or TRBD2 (5 bases each). The V and J ends lost 4 bases and 0 bases respectively, with 11 bases between them. In germline, CDR1 is LGHDT, CDR2 YNNKEL (reference sequence). The CDR3 consists of 15 residues. The CDR3 here is CASSLGTLSTDTQYF. CDR3 coding DNA: TGTGCCAGCAGCCTCGGGACCCTGAGCACAGATACGCAGTATTTT.

This clonotype was seen repeatedly, ten times or more. The chain recombines TRBV7-9 with TRBJ2-1; TRBD2 matches at 12 bases. The germline V gene has CDR1 SEHNR and CDR2 FQNEAQ (reference sequence). Unmatched junction bases numbered 11, after V lost 4 bases and J lost 7 bases. The CDR3 runs 17 residues. The CDR3 region has the DNA TGTGCCAGCAGCTCCCGACTAGCGGGGGTCGCCGGGAATGAGCAGTTCTTC. Translation gives CASSSRLAGVAGNEQFF.

This clonotype came up many times. J is TRBJ1-2 and V is TRBV5-6, with 10 bases matching TRBD1. Germline-derived CDR1 and CDR2 are SGHDT and YYEEEE. With V trimmed by 3 bases and J by 0 bases, 8 bases remained unmatched. The CDR3 has 17 residues. The CDR3 nucleotides read TGTGCCAGCAGCTCACCGGGACAGGGGATTACTAACTATGGCTACACCTTC. It translates to CASSSPGQGITNYGYTF.

This clonotype was picked up many times. This chain links TRBV24-1 with TRBJ2-5, with no clear D. Germline V gene lookup returns CDR1 KGHDR and CDR2 SFDVKD. With 4 bases removed from V and 4 bases from J, the gap between germline ends came to 15 bases. This CDR3 region has 15 residues. The CDR3 here is CATSDSGSLTETQYF. CDR3 DNA sequence: TGTGCCACCAGTGACTCCGGGTCCCTCACAGAGACCCAGTACTTC.

This clonotype was picked up one time. This chain uses TRBV20-1 with TRBJ1-5; the D is unclear. Germline-derived CDR1 and CDR2 are DFQATT and SNEGSKA (reference sequence). Trimming pared 7 bases from V and 1 base from J, leaving 8 bases between. The CDR3 spans 12 residues. This CDR3 is CSEAESNQPQHF. In DNA form, the CDR3 reads TGCAGTGAGGCGGAGAGCAATCAGCCCCAGCATTTT.

This clonotype was detected ten times or more. The V gene is TRBV10-3, the J gene TRBJ2-5, with D hard to call. The CDR3 extends over 13 amino acids. V lost 2 bases and J 5 bases, leaving 9 bases between the germline ends. Germline V gene data show CDR1 as ENHRY and CDR2 as SYGVKD. The chain's CDR3 is CAISEAPKETQYF. As DNA, the CDR3 is TGTGCCATCAGTGAGGCTCCAAAGGAGACCCAGTACTTC.

The chain employs TRBV27 and TRBJ1-2; 7 nucleotides agree with TRBD1. CDR1 and CDR2 from the germline V gene are MNHEY and SMNVEV (reference sequence). V was clipped by 3 bases and J by 8 bases; unmatched bases: 6. This CDR3 is 13 amino acids long. CDR3: CASSFTGEEGYTF. The CDR3 coding sequence is TGTGCCAGCAGTTTTACAGGGGAAGAAGGCTACACCTTC.

This clonotype occurred a few times. In nucleotides, the CDR3 is TGTGCCAGCAGTTCCCAAACCCAGAGTGAGCAGTTCTTC. Translating gives CASSSQTQSEQFF. V is TRBV6-2 or TRBV6-3 and J is TRBJ2-1; D not resolved. CDR3 length: 13 amino acids. CDR1 is MNHEY and CDR2 is SVGEGT in the germline V gene. The V end was cut by 4 bases, the J end by 9 bases, with 13 bases between.

This chain uses TRBV5-1 with TRBJ2-1; 10 bases map to TRBD2. CDR1 and CDR2 from the germline V gene are SGHRS and YFSETQ. The trim removed 0 bases at V and 9 bases at J, leaving 6 bases unmatched. The CDR3 spans 15 residues. The DNA for the CDR3 is TGCGCCAGCAGCTTGGCTAGCGGGAGTTTTGGTGAGCAGTTCTTC. Translated: CASSLASGSFGEQFF. Full variable domain (outside the CDR3, taken from reference TRBV5-1 and TRBJ2-1): KAGVTQTPRYLIKTRGQQVTLSCSPISGHRSVSWYQQTPGQGLQFLFEYFSETQRNKGNFPGRFSGRQFSNSRSEMNVSTLELGDSALYLCASSLASGSFGEQFFGPGTRLTVL.

V usage is TRBV7-2 and J usage is TRBJ1-6; no firm D call. Germline V lookup: CDR1 SGHTA, CDR2 FQGNSA. This CDR3 is built from 15 residues. Trimming left V 5 bases short and J 5 bases short, with 13 bases between. The CDR3 is CASSPERANNSPLHF. In DNA form, the CDR3 reads TGTGCCAGCAGCCCCGAGAGGGCAAATAATTCACCCCTCCACTTT. The full variable domain, with the rest looked up from reference TRBV7-2 and TRBJ1-6, is GAGVSQSPSNKVTEKGKDVELRCDPISGHTALYWYRQSLGQGLEFLIYFQGNSAPDKSGLPSDRFSAERTGGSVSTLTIQRTQQEDSAVYLCASSPERANNSPLHFGNGTRLTVT.

This clonotype was detected many times. The chain combines TRBV7-2 with TRBJ2-5; no firm D call. V was trimmed by 1 base and J by 11 bases, leaving 14 bases between them. CDR1 and CDR2 (germline): SGHTA, FQGNSA. CDR3 length: 13 residues. Written as DNA, the CDR3 is TGTGCCAGCAGCTTAGTGGTTGTGGGCTTTCAGTACTTC. Translated: CASSLVVVGFQYF. Combining the CDR3 with reference TRBV7-2 and TRBJ2-5 gives the whole variable domain GAGVSQSPSNKVTEKGKDVELRCDPISGHTALYWYRQSLGQGLEFLIYFQGNSAPDKSGLPSDRFSAERTGGSVSTLTIQRTQQEDSAVYLCASSLVVVGFQYFGPGTRLLVL.

This clonotype was observed at least ten times. This chain connects TRBV7-2 to TRBJ2-5, with 9 bases identical to TRBD2. Looked up from germline, CDR1 is SGHTA and CDR2 is FQGNSA. After removal of 0 bases from V and 1 base from J, the junction contained 3 bases not matched to a gene. The CDR3 has 16 residues. The CDR3 DNA sequence: TGTGCCAGCAGCTTAGCGCCTAGCGGGACCCAAGAGACCCAGTACTTC. Protein product: CASSLAPSGTQETQYF. Drawing the rest from reference TRBV7-2 and TRBJ2-5, the complete variable domain is GAGVSQSPSNKVTEKGKDVELRCDPISGHTALYWYRQSLGQGLEFLIYFQGNSAPDKSGLPSDRFSAERTGGSVSTLTIQRTQQEDSAVYLCASSLAPSGTQETQYFGPGTRLLVL.

The V call is TRBV6-2 or TRBV6-3, the J call TRBJ2-7; D ambiguous. Germline V lookup: CDR1 MNHEY, CDR2 SVGEGT. V was pared by 2 bases and J by 3 bases, with 8 bases between. The length of the CDR3 is 13 residues. In nucleotides, the CDR3 is TGTGCCAGCAGTTACAGAACTGACTACGAGCAGTACTTC. This translates into CASSYRTDYEQYF.

This clonotype was recorded at least ten times. The J gene is TRBJ2-2, the V gene TRBV7-2; the D gene is possibly TRBD1 (6 bases). Germline V gene sequence: CDR1 SGHTA, CDR2 FQGNSA. The CDR3 runs 15 residues. Trimming removed 2 bases at V and 0 bases at J, with 7 bases between. CDR3 sequence reads: CASSLWGPNTGELFF. DNA for the CDR3: TGTGCCAGCAGCTTATGGGGGCCGAACACCGGGGAGCTGTTTTTT.

The chain employs TRBV25-1 and TRBJ2-2; 10 nucleotides line up with TRBD1. The trim removed 4 bases at V and 1 base at J, leaving 12 bases unmatched. Per germline, CDR1 MGHDK and CDR2 SYGVNS. This CDR3 comprises 19 residues. The CDR3 sequence is CASSGRAGTGVRNTGELFF. In DNA, the CDR3 is TGTGCCAGCAGTGGAAGAGCCGGGACAGGGGTGAGGAACACCGGGGAGCTGTTTTTT.

This clonotype was seen a few times. This chain joins TRBV7-3 and TRBJ2-5, with 11 bases lining up with TRBD2. Looked up from germline, CDR1 is SGHTA and CDR2 is FQGTGA. The CDR3 is made up of 15 amino acids. V lost 3 bases, J lost 3 bases, and 3 bases stayed unmatched. The chain's CDR3 is CASSFLGLAEETQYF. The CDR3 coding sequence is TGTGCCAGCAGCTTCTTGGGACTAGCGGAAGAGACCCAGTACTTC.

This clonotype was found many times. The rearrangement joins TRBV4-1 to TRBJ2-2; the D gene is possibly TRBD2 (6 bases). The CDR3 contains 16 residues. Trimming cost V 1 base and J 3 bases, with 12 bases left between them. The V gene's germline CDR1 is MGHRA and CDR2 YSYEKL. CDR3 nucleotides: TGCGCCAGCAGCCAAGCCCTGTGGGGGGACACCGGGGAGCTGTTTTTT. Its translation: CASSQALWGDTGELFF.

The sample holds a few counts of this clonotype. The rearrangement uses TRBV7-2 and TRBJ1-2; 7 nucleotides line up with TRBD1. J lost 7 bases, V lost 5 bases, and 4 bases had no gene match. Germline V lookup: CDR1 SGHTA, CDR2 FQGNSA. There are 12 residues in the CDR3. CDR3 in amino acids: CASSLTGVGYTF. The CDR3 DNA is TGTGCCAGCAGCCTCACAGGGGTTGGCTACACCTTC.

This clonotype appeared many times. This sequence joins TRBV6-2 or TRBV6-3 and TRBJ2-5; D remains unclear. The length of the CDR3 is 13 residues. Germline V gene sequence: CDR1 MNHEY, CDR2 SVGEGT. V was shortened by 2 bases and J by 5 bases, with 9 bases between the two germline ends. Written as DNA, the CDR3 is TGTGCCAGCAGTTACAGCGACATTGAGACCCAGTACTTC. Amino acid sequence: CASSYSDIETQYF.

This clonotype was found many times. The CDR3 sequence: CASSLNRGANEKLFF. DNA for the CDR3: TGTGCCAGCAGCCTAAACAGGGGGGCGAATGAAAAACTGTTTTTT. This chain connects TRBV7-2 to TRBJ1-4, with 8 bases matching TRBD1. There are 15 residues in the CDR3. Germline CDR1 and CDR2: SGHTA and FQGNSA. Trimming removed 5 bases from V and 5 bases from J; junction bases left unmatched: 7. The whole variable domain, remainder taken from reference TRBV7-2 and TRBJ1-4, is GAGVSQSPSNKVTEKGKDVELRCDPISGHTALYWYRQSLGQGLEFLIYFQGNSAPDKSGLPSDRFSAERTGGSVSTLTIQRTQQEDSAVYLCASSLNRGANEKLFFGSGTQLSVL.